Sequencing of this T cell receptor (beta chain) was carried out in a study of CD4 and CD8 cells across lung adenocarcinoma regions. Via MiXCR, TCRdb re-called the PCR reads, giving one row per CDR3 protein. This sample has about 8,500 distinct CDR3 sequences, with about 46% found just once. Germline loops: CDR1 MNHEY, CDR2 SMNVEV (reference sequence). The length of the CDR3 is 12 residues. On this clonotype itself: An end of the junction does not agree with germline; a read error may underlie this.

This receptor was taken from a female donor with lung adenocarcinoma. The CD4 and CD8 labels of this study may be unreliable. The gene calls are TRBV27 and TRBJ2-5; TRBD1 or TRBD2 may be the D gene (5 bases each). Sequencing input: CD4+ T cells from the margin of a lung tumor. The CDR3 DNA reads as TGTGCCGGCGGTTTATCCCTAGGGACCCAGTACTTT. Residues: CAGGLSLGTQYF.